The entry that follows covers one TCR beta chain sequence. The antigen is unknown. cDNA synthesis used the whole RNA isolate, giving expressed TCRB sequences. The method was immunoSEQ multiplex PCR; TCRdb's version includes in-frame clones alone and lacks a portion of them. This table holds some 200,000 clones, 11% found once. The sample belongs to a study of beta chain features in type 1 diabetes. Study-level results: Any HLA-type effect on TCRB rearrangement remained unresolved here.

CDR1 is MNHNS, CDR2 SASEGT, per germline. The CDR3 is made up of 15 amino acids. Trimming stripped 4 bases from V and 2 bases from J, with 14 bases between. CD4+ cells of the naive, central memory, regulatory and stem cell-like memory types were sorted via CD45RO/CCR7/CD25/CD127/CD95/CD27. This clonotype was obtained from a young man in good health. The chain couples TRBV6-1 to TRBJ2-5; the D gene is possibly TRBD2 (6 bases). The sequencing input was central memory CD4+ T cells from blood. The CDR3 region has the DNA TGTGCCAGCAGTGGGTGGACTAACCTTCAAGAGACCCAGTACTTC. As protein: CASSGWTNLQETQYF.